The rows below give T cell receptor beta chains drawn from one sample of a study of blood T cell repertoires in COVID-19. Assay: immunoSEQ multiplex PCR; the TCRdb copy retains only in-frame clones and omits some. The repertoire has about 140,000 clones, about 82% of them found once; the top ten carry 4.5%. Source material: peripheral blood. All receptors come from a woman aged 80 or over with active or convalescent COVID-19. The CDR3 runs from the conserved cysteine through the conserved F or W. The order of the fields is V gene, D gene, J gene, clone size, CDR3 DNA, CDR3 protein. A D gene is named only where the DNA matches it firmly. Part of the rows lack a size; the others show once, few, many or a class for expanded clones.

v_gene: TRBV14; d_gene: TRBD1; j_gene: TRBJ2-3; abundance: .; CDR3nt: TGTGCCAGCAGCCAAGGTAGAACAGGGGGCGAGACGAATACGCAGTATTTT; CDR3aa: CASSQGRTGGETNTQYF
v_gene: TRBV19; d_gene: .; j_gene: TRBJ2-6; abundance: .; CDR3nt: TGTGCCAGTAGTACCCGACAGCAGAGCTCTGGGGCCAACGTCCTGACTTTC; CDR3aa: CASSTRQQSSGANVLTF
v_gene: TRBV27; d_gene: TRBD2; j_gene: TRBJ2-7; abundance: .; CDR3nt: TGTGCCAGCAGTTTACCGATCCGGACTAGAAAGCACTCCTACGAGCAGTACTTC; CDR3aa: CASSLPIRTRKHSYEQYF
v_gene: TRBV18; d_gene: .; j_gene: TRBJ1-2; abundance: .; CDR3nt: TGTGCCAGCTCACCTACCACAGGGATAAGTGGCTACACCTTC; CDR3aa: CASSPTTGISGYTF
v_gene: TRBV27; d_gene: .; j_gene: TRBJ2-7; abundance: .; CDR3nt: TGTGCCAGCAGTCCAGGGACAACTACCTACGAGCAGTACTTC; CDR3aa: CASSPGTTTYEQYF
v_gene: TRBV18; d_gene: TRBD1; j_gene: TRBJ1-5; abundance: .; CDR3nt: TGTGCCAGCTCACCCGCCGGACAGGGGGCAAACAGCAATCAGCCCCAGCATTTT; CDR3aa: CASSPAGQGANSNQPQHF
v_gene: TRBV10-2; d_gene: TRBD1; j_gene: TRBJ1-2; abundance: .; CDR3nt: TGCGCCAGTTGGACAGGGAGTTATGGCTACACCTTC; CDR3aa: CASWTGSYGYTF
v_gene: TRBV7-9; d_gene: .; j_gene: TRBJ1-4; abundance: .; CDR3nt: TGTGCCAGCAGCCTCCGGGGGACGGAAAAACTGTTTTTT; CDR3aa: CASSLRGTEKLFF
v_gene: TRBV5-1; d_gene: TRBD1; j_gene: TRBJ1-6; abundance: .; CDR3nt: TGCGCCAGCAGCTGGGGGGACAGGAAGAGCTCCTATAATTCACCCCTCCACTTT; CDR3aa: CASSWGDRKSSYNSPLHF
v_gene: TRBV30; d_gene: .; j_gene: TRBJ1-3; abundance: .; CDR3nt: TGTGCCTGGACAAGGTATCAGGGCCAATCTGGAAACACCATATATTTT; CDR3aa: CAWTRYQGQSGNTIYF
v_gene: TRBV5-1; d_gene: TRBD2; j_gene: TRBJ2-1; abundance: .; CDR3nt: TGCGCCAGCAGCCCAGCGGGGGCCTACAATGAGCAGTTCTTC; CDR3aa: CASSPAGAYNEQFF
v_gene: TRBV19; d_gene: .; j_gene: TRBJ2-1; abundance: .; CDR3nt: TGTGCCAGTGGACTTCGGGTTGAGCAGTTCTTC; CDR3aa: CASGLRVEQFF
v_gene: TRBV28; d_gene: .; j_gene: TRBJ1-2; abundance: .; CDR3nt: TGTGCCAGCATCCTTCGGGGAGGACCTGGATATGGCTACACCTTC; CDR3aa: CASILRGGPGYGYTF
v_gene: TRBV28; d_gene: .; j_gene: TRBJ2-1; abundance: .; CDR3nt: TGTGCCAGCAGTTTATACGGTAATGAGCAGTTCTTC; CDR3aa: CASSLYGNEQFF
v_gene: TRBV6-5; d_gene: TRBD1; j_gene: TRBJ2-3; abundance: .; CDR3nt: TGTGCCAGCAGTTCGCGGCCGGGACAGAGCACAGATACGCAGTATTTT; CDR3aa: CASSSRPGQSTDTQYF
v_gene: TRBV6-5; d_gene: TRBD1; j_gene: TRBJ1-4; abundance: .; CDR3nt: TGTGCCAGCAGTTACGACAGGGGTGAAAAACTGTTTTTT; CDR3aa: CASSYDRGEKLFF
v_gene: TRBV11-2; d_gene: TRBD1; j_gene: TRBJ1-2; abundance: .; CDR3nt: TGTGCCAGCAGCATGGACAGGGGGGAATATGGCTACACCTTC; CDR3aa: CASSMDRGEYGYTF
v_gene: TRBV4-2; d_gene: .; j_gene: TRBJ1-6; abundance: .; CDR3nt: TGTGCCAGCAGCCAAGATCTAGGCCTCGGTTCACCCCTCCACTTT; CDR3aa: CASSQDLGLGSPLHF
v_gene: TRBV5-1; d_gene: .; j_gene: TRBJ1-6; abundance: .; CDR3nt: TGCGCCAGCACCTCCGTAACTGGTAATTCACCCCTCCACTTT; CDR3aa: CASTSVTGNSPLHF
v_gene: TRBV7-3; d_gene: .; j_gene: TRBJ2-2; abundance: .; CDR3nt: TGTGCCAGCAGCTTGTCCCTCGGGTCTTCCGGGGAGCTGTTTTTT; CDR3aa: CASSLSLGSSGELFF
v_gene: TRBV7-3; d_gene: .; j_gene: TRBJ2-5; abundance: .; CDR3nt: TGTGCCAGCAGCCCTACTGCGGACAGCCAAGAGACCCAGTACTTC; CDR3aa: CASSPTADSQETQYF
v_gene: TRBV9; d_gene: .; j_gene: TRBJ1-4; abundance: .; CDR3nt: TGTGCCAGCAGCGTAACCCCAGGTGTCGGTGAAAAACTGTTTTTT; CDR3aa: CASSVTPGVGEKLFF
v_gene: TRBV4-1; d_gene: TRBD2; j_gene: TRBJ2-3; abundance: .; CDR3nt: TGCGCCAGCAGCCGGCAAGCTATGACTAGCGGGGGGGTGGCAGATACGCAGTATTTT; CDR3aa: CASSRQAMTSGGVADTQYF
v_gene: TRBV3-1/TRBV3-2; d_gene: .; j_gene: TRBJ2-7; abundance: .; CDR3nt: TGTGCCAGCAGCGGATTGGGGGCTGATGGGTCCTACGAGCAGTACTTC; CDR3aa: CASSGLGADGSYEQYF
v_gene: TRBV2; d_gene: .; j_gene: TRBJ1-2; abundance: once; CDR3nt: TGTGCCAGCAGTGTTATTGGGGTCCAAGGGGATAACTATGGCTACACCTTC; CDR3aa: CASSVIGVQGDNYGYTF
v_gene: TRBV24-1; d_gene: TRBD1; j_gene: TRBJ2-1; abundance: .; CDR3nt: TGTGCCACCAGTGATTTGGCCGGGACAGGGGGGAATGAGCAGTTCTTC; CDR3aa: CATSDLAGTGGNEQFF
v_gene: TRBV11-2; d_gene: TRBD1; j_gene: TRBJ2-5; abundance: .; CDR3nt: TGTGCCAGCAGGCAAGGAGACAGGGGGGAGGGAGAGACCCAGTACTTC; CDR3aa: CASRQGDRGEGETQYF
v_gene: TRBV28; d_gene: .; j_gene: TRBJ1-2; abundance: few; CDR3nt: TGTGCCAGCAGCTACGGGGTTAACTATGGCTACACCTTC; CDR3aa: CASSYGVNYGYTF
v_gene: TRBV21-1; d_gene: .; j_gene: TRBJ1-6; abundance: .; CDR3nt: TGTGCCAGCATAACGAGACAGGGGGTTGGTAATTCACCCCTCCACTTT; CDR3aa: CASITRQGVGNSPLHF
v_gene: TRBV11-2; d_gene: .; j_gene: TRBJ1-5; abundance: .; CDR3nt: TGTGCCAGCAGGCAGTCCCTCAATCAGCCCCAGCATTTT; CDR3aa: CASRQSLNQPQHF
v_gene: TRBV10-3; d_gene: TRBD1; j_gene: TRBJ1-6; abundance: .; CDR3nt: TGTGCCATCAGAGACAGGGCCGCAAATTCACCCCTCCACTTT; CDR3aa: CAIRDRAANSPLHF
v_gene: TRBV9; d_gene: TRBD1; j_gene: TRBJ2-5; abundance: .; CDR3nt: TGTGCCAGCAGCGAGACAGGGGCAGAGACCCAGTACTTC; CDR3aa: CASSETGAETQYF
v_gene: TRBV6-2/TRBV6-3; d_gene: .; j_gene: TRBJ1-1; abundance: .; CDR3nt: TGTGCCAGCAGTTATCTAGGCTTGAACACTGAAGCTTTCTTT; CDR3aa: CASSYLGLNTEAFF
v_gene: TRBV30; d_gene: .; j_gene: TRBJ1-6; abundance: .; CDR3nt: TGTGCCTGGAGGATAGGAGGGAGTATTGAATTGGGTTCACCCCTCCACTTT; CDR3aa: CAWRIGGSIELGSPLHF
v_gene: TRBV5-1; d_gene: .; j_gene: TRBJ2-7; abundance: .; CDR3nt: TGCGCCAGCAGAAGGGCAGGGGATTCCTACGAGCAGTACTTC; CDR3aa: CASRRAGDSYEQYF
v_gene: TRBV5-1; d_gene: .; j_gene: TRBJ1-1; abundance: few; CDR3nt: TGCGCCAGCAGCCAAGGACAGAGCACTGAAGCTTTCTTT; CDR3aa: CASSQGQSTEAFF
v_gene: TRBV19; d_gene: .; j_gene: TRBJ1-2; abundance: .; CDR3nt: TGTGCCAGTAGTAGGGAGGCTAACTATGGCTACACCTTC; CDR3aa: CASSREANYGYTF
v_gene: TRBV28; d_gene: TRBD2; j_gene: TRBJ2-1; abundance: .; CDR3nt: TGTGCCAGCAGCCCTATTCGGGCTAGCGGGGGGGCGGGAAATGAGCAGTTCTTC; CDR3aa: CASSPIRASGGAGNEQFF
v_gene: TRBV13; d_gene: TRBD1; j_gene: TRBJ2-1; abundance: .; CDR3nt: TGTGCCAGCAGCTTAGATTGGACAGGGTCCTACAATGAGCAGTTCTTC; CDR3aa: CASSLDWTGSYNEQFF
v_gene: TRBV5-1; d_gene: .; j_gene: TRBJ2-7; abundance: .; CDR3nt: TGCGCCAGCAGCCTCCGGGACACAGGCTACGAGCAGTACTTC; CDR3aa: CASSLRDTGYEQYF
v_gene: TRBV9; d_gene: TRBD1; j_gene: TRBJ2-1; abundance: .; CDR3nt: TGTGCCAGCAGCGTAGTGACAGGGAGCCACAATGAGCAGTTCTTC; CDR3aa: CASSVVTGSHNEQFF
v_gene: TRBV10-2; d_gene: .; j_gene: TRBJ2-1; abundance: .; CDR3nt: TGCGCCAGCAGTGAGTGGACTAATGAGCAGTTCTTC; CDR3aa: CASSEWTNEQFF
v_gene: TRBV5-6; d_gene: .; j_gene: TRBJ1-4; abundance: .; CDR3nt: TGTGCCAGCAGCTTGGTTGGGCAAAAACTGTTTTTT; CDR3aa: CASSLVGQKLFF
v_gene: TRBV2; d_gene: TRBD2; j_gene: TRBJ2-2; abundance: .; CDR3nt: TGTGCCAGCAGTGGAGGACTAGCGGGGGCAACCGGGGAGCTGTTTTTT; CDR3aa: CASSGGLAGATGELFF
v_gene: TRBV6-5; d_gene: .; j_gene: TRBJ2-7; abundance: .; CDR3nt: TGTGCCAGCAACTGGGACATCTACGAGCAGTACTTC; CDR3aa: CASNWDIYEQYF
v_gene: TRBV28; d_gene: TRBD2; j_gene: TRBJ2-1; abundance: few; CDR3nt: TGTGCCAGCAAGTCTAGCGGGGGGTGGTACAATGAGCAGTTCTTC; CDR3aa: CASKSSGGWYNEQFF
v_gene: TRBV2; d_gene: TRBD1; j_gene: TRBJ2-2; abundance: .; CDR3nt: TGTGCCAGCAGTGGGACAGGGAACACCGGGGAGCTGTTTTTT; CDR3aa: CASSGTGNTGELFF
v_gene: TRBV6-1; d_gene: .; j_gene: TRBJ1-5; abundance: .; CDR3nt: TGTGCCAGCAGTGACAGGACTAATAGCAATCAGCCCCAGCATTTT; CDR3aa: CASSDRTNSNQPQHF
v_gene: TRBV25-1; d_gene: TRBD2; j_gene: TRBJ2-5; abundance: .; CDR3nt: TGTGCCAGCAGGAAAGCGGGAAAAGAGACCCAGTACTTC; CDR3aa: CASRKAGKETQYF
v_gene: TRBV2; d_gene: TRBD1; j_gene: TRBJ1-6; abundance: few; CDR3nt: TGTGCCAGTTCCGACAGGGGGTGGAATTCACCCCTCCACTTT; CDR3aa: CASSDRGWNSPLHF
v_gene: TRBV19; d_gene: .; j_gene: TRBJ1-1; abundance: .; CDR3nt: TGTGCCAACACAACGAGCGGGGGCATTTGGGGAGGTGAAGCTTTCTTT; CDR3aa: CANTTSGGIWGGEAFF
v_gene: TRBV7-8; d_gene: .; j_gene: TRBJ1-1; abundance: .; CDR3nt: TGTGCCAGCAGCTTAAATGCCCGGGGCACTGAAGCTTTCTTT; CDR3aa: CASSLNARGTEAFF
v_gene: TRBV6-5; d_gene: .; j_gene: TRBJ2-7; abundance: .; CDR3nt: TGTGCCAGCAGAAAGGACAGACCCTCCTACGAGCAGTACTTC; CDR3aa: CASRKDRPSYEQYF